This T cell receptor beta chain came from a study of a mutant IDH1 vaccine in newly diagnosed glioma. On the study more broadly: Commencement of vaccination occurred 4-6 weeks following radiotherapy alone, or concurrently with temozolomide cycles. The therapy given earlier, which was standard therapy, consisted of radiotherapy, temozolomide, or both, and most of the patients received both. Study observations and caveats: Changes in top peripheral clonotypes did not appear linked to pseudoprogression.

Specified time point: week 35, safety follow-up. The content of each vaccine dose was 300 ug of mutant IDH1 20-mer peptide, and topical imiquimod accompanied it. Profiling relied on immunoSEQ multiplex PCR, and the TCRdb table lists in-frame clones only, not all of them. The table has some 54,000 clones, roughly 84% seen once. CDR3 length: 13 residues. V shed 6 bases and J shed 3 bases, with 12 bases lying between them. The V gene's germline CDR1 is MNHEY and CDR2 SVGAGI. In regard to this clone: Its antigen is unknown.

The sample in question was PBMCs, obtained from a glioma patient whose treatment included an IDH1 peptide vaccine. The receptor was isolated from a woman between 18 and 29 years old with glioma. The chain carries TRBV6-5 and TRBJ2-7, with TRBD2 as a possible D gene (5 bases). The CDR3 loop reads CASRTAGLYEQYF. In DNA form, the CDR3 reads TGTGCCAGCAGAACAGCCGGACTCTACGAGCAGTACTTC.